This paragraph reports one T cell receptor (beta chain). Its antigen is unknown. These data belong to a study of blood T cells in healthy people across ages. Study observations and caveats: A greater number of naive CD4+ cells and higher diversity distinguished long-lived donors from aged donors.

The CDR3 contains 13 residues. V shed 5 bases and J shed 0 bases, with 11 bases lying between them. The germline V gene encodes CDR1 DFQATT and CDR2 SNEGSKA (reference sequence). Alongside a J-beta primer mix, a sample-barcoded 5' primer served in a second PCR lasting about 7 to 12 cycles. TCRdb analysed the 5' RACE reads with MiXCR anew, one entry per CDR3 protein. Among roughly 800,000 distinct CDR3 sequences listed, 55% to 75% were seen once. This sequence originates from a man aged 30 to 45 in good health. The specimen sequenced was blood. The rearrangement joins TRBV20-1 to TRBJ2-7; D unresolved. The CDR3 DNA follows: TGCAGTGCTGTAGGACCTCTCTCCTACGAGCAGTACTTC. Translation gives CSAVGPLSYEQYF.